Listed below are T cell receptor beta chains from one sample, sequenced in a study of a mutant IDH1 vaccine in newly diagnosed glioma. TCRdb keeps only in-frame clones here, not all; method: immunoSEQ multiplex PCR. Of tens of thousands of clones in the sample, around 80% were seen once. The sequencing here drew on PBMCs, taken from a glioma patient treated with radiotherapy, temozolomide or both. All receptors come from a woman between 40 and 55 years old with glioma. The CDR3 runs from the conserved cysteine through the conserved F or W. A D gene is named only where the DNA matches it firmly. Size tells how often a clone was seen (once, few, many) or the class of an expanded clone, and some rows leave it out.

J,V,size,D,DNA,CDR3
TRBJ1-1,TRBV30,-,-,TGTGCCTGGAAATTCAGGGGCACGTACACTGAAGCTTTCTTT,CAWKFRGTYTEAFF
TRBJ2-5,TRBV10-3,-,-,TGTGCCAACGGGGAAGGCGGGGAGACCCAGTACTTC,CANGEGGETQYF
TRBJ1-2,TRBV20-1,-,-,TGCAGTATTTGGGACTATGGCTACACCTTC,CSIWDYGYTF
TRBJ1-3,TRBV12-5,-,-,TGTGCTAGTGGTTTGGTACTAGGGCTCGTGGGGGCAAACACCATATATTTT,CASGLVLGLVGANTIYF
TRBJ1-6,TRBV29-1,medium-sized,TRBD1,TGCAGCGGTTCACAGGGGGAGGGTTCACCCCTCCACTTT,CSGSQGEGSPLHF
TRBJ2-3,TRBV29-1,-,TRBD1,TGCAGCGTAGCCCGACAGGGGAGGTCAGATACGCAGTATTTT,CSVARQGRSDTQYF
TRBJ2-3,TRBV2,-,-,TGTGCCAGCAGTGGGCTCGCCAGGGATACGCAGTATTTT,CASSGLARDTQYF
TRBJ1-2,TRBV6-5,-,-,TGTGCCAGCAAAATTTTGGGGGCTGGCTACACCTTC,CASKILGAGYTF
TRBJ1-1,TRBV5-1,once,-,TGCGCCAGCAGCTTGGAGCGGACCGGCTTTAGGGCTGAAGCTTTCTTT,CASSLERTGFRAEAFF
TRBJ1-1,TRBV9,-,-,TGTGCCAGCAGCCCCTGGCGGGCGAACACTGAAGCTTTCTTT,CASSPWRANTEAFF
TRBJ1-1,TRBV7-2,-,-,TGTGCCAGCAGCTTCGTGGAGGACACTGAAGCTTTCTTT,CASSFVEDTEAFF
TRBJ1-1,TRBV30,few,-,TGTGCCTGGAGTTACTCGGGGGACACTGAAGCTTTCTTT,CAWSYSGDTEAFF
TRBJ2-5,TRBV7-2,once,TRBD2,TGTGCCAGCAGCCCTGGCCTAGCGGGGTGGGGAGAGACCCAGTACTTC,CASSPGLAGWGETQYF
TRBJ2-3,TRBV4-3,-,-,TGCGCCAGCAGCCAAGAGGCGACCGCCCGAGATACGCAGTATTTT,CASSQEATARDTQYF
TRBJ2-1,TRBV10-1,-,-,TGCGCCAGCAGTGGCTTACTGGGCAATGAGCAGTTCTTC,CASSGLLGNEQFF
TRBJ1-3,TRBV5-1,-,-,TGCGCCAGCAGTTCGGACGGACCCTCTGGAAACACCATATATTTT,CASSSDGPSGNTIYF
TRBJ1-2,TRBV6-1,-,TRBD1,TGTGCCAGCAGCGGAGTCGACAGGGGAGGCTACACCTTC,CASSGVDRGGYTF
TRBJ1-2,TRBV6-5,-,-,TGTGCCAGCAGTTACGGTGGCAGGGGTTATGGCTACACCTTC,CASSYGGRGYGYTF
TRBJ2-6,TRBV10-2,-,-,TGCGCCAGCAGTGAGGGTGGGGCCAACGTCCTGACTTTC,CASSEGGANVLTF
TRBJ2-5,TRBV7-2,-,TRBD2,TGTGCCAGCAGCTTATACGGACTAGCCCTGGGGGAGACCCAGTACTTC,CASSLYGLALGETQYF
TRBJ1-2,TRBV6-5,medium-sized,-,TGTGCCAGCACGCAGGGGCGGGATGGCTACACCTTC,CASTQGRDGYTF
TRBJ1-1,TRBV21-1,-,-,TGTGCCAGCAGCATAAGGGACACTGAAGCTTTCTTT,CASSIRDTEAFF
TRBJ2-7,TRBV6-5,-,-,TGTGCCAGCAGTTACGGCGGCGGACTAAGCGAGCAGTACTTC,CASSYGGGLSEQYF
TRBJ2-5,TRBV10-3,-,-,TGTGCCTCCTCAAGGGGTCAAGAGACCCAGTACTTC,CASSRGQETQYF
TRBJ1-3,TRBV27,-,-,TGTGCCAGCAGTTTAAGCAGGGTTGGAAACACCATATATTTT,CASSLSRVGNTIYF
TRBJ1-2,TRBV6-6,-,-,TGTGCCAGCACAATACCCCTTGGGGATGGCTACACCTTC,CASTIPLGDGYTF
TRBJ1-1,TRBV5-1,-,-,TGCGCCAGCAGCAGTGCTACTACGGTGAACACTGAAGCTTTCTTT,CASSSATTVNTEAFF
TRBJ1-5,TRBV15,-,-,TGTGCCACCAGCCGCTACGGACAGTTCGGCAATCAGCCCCAGCATTTT,CATSRYGQFGNQPQHF
TRBJ1-2,TRBV7-2,-,TRBD1,TGTGCCAGCAGCTTAGCGGAAGGGGGCGGTGGCTACACCTTC,CASSLAEGGGGYTF
TRBJ2-7,TRBV29-1,-,-,TGCAGCGTTGACCCCGGCAGGTACTTC,CSVDPGRYF
TRBJ1-4,TRBV7-2,-,-,TGTGCCAGCAGCTCGCTTGAGGGAACTAATGAAAAACTGTTTTTT,CASSSLEGTNEKLFF
TRBJ2-2,TRBV6-5,-,-,TGTGCCAGCAGTTACCGCCGGTTGAACTCGAGGGAGCTGTTTTTT,CASSYRRLNSRELFF
TRBJ2-7,TRBV2,-,-,TGTGCCAGCAGTTGGTGGGGGAGCTCCTACGAGCAGTACTTC,CASSWWGSSYEQYF
TRBJ2-7,TRBV13,few,-,TGTGCCAGCAGCCGCGCCTCAGGGGCTTACGAGCAGTACTTC,CASSRASGAYEQYF
TRBJ2-2,TRBV5-1,once,-,TGCGCCAGCAGCTTGGGAAAAGCTAGCCTGAACACCGGGGAGCTGTTTTTT,CASSLGKASLNTGELFF
TRBJ2-1,TRBV30,-,TRBD2,TGTGCCTGGAGTGTACTAGCGGGGGGTGGGAATGAGCAGTTCTTC,CAWSVLAGGGNEQFF
TRBJ1-2,TRBV6-5,-,-,TGTGCCAGCAGTAGGACACCACCTAACTATGGCTACACCTTC,CASSRTPPNYGYTF
TRBJ1-5,TRBV2,-,TRBD1,TGTGCCAGTAACAGGGGGCCGCAGCCCCAGCATTTT,CASNRGPQPQHF
TRBJ2-2,TRBV4-3,-,TRBD2,TGCGCCAGCAGCCCAAGGACTAGCGGGGTAGGCACCGGGGAGCTGTTTTTT,CASSPRTSGVGTGELFF
TRBJ1-1,TRBV9,-,-,TGTGCCAGCAGCGCCCGGATAAGCAACACTGAAGCTTTCTTT,CASSARISNTEAFF
TRBJ2-5,TRBV6-6,-,TRBD2,TGTGCCAGCGCTGTGGGGGGGGAGACCCAGTACTTC,CASAVGGETQYF
TRBJ1-1,TRBV6-5,few,-,TGTGCCAGCAGTTCTGATATACCCGATGAAGCTTTCTTT,CASSSDIPDEAFF
TRBJ2-3,TRBV4-1,few,TRBD2,TGCGCCAGCAGCCGCTTAAGCGGGGGGGCACCAGATACGCAGTATTTT,CASSRLSGGAPDTQYF
TRBJ2-5,TRBV5-6,-,-,TGTGCCAGCAGCTTGGCCAGAGGGGCCGGGATGGAGACCCAGTACTTC,CASSLARGAGMETQYF
TRBJ2-5,TRBV7-9,-,-,TGTGCCAGCAGCTTAGCGCACCTACTAGTACAAGAGACCCAGTACTTC,CASSLAHLLVQETQYF
TRBJ2-7,TRBV5-8,-,-,TGTGCCAGCAGCTTGAATAGTTACTACGAGCAGTACTTC,CASSLNSYYEQYF
TRBJ2-3,TRBV10-1,-,-,TGCGCCAGCAGTGAAAGGGGGACGGCCTACACAGATACGCAGTATTTT,CASSERGTAYTDTQYF
TRBJ2-5,TRBV2,-,-,TGTGCCAGCAGGGCCACAGAGGGGGAGACCCAGTACTTC,CASRATEGETQYF
TRBJ2-3,TRBV7-3,few,TRBD2,TGTGCCAGCAGCTTAACGCAAGCCCGGACTAGACGGGGGGCAGATACGCAGTATTTT,CASSLTQARTRRGADTQYF
TRBJ2-3,TRBV25-1,-,-,TGTGCCAGCAGTGGGCGGGCCAGCACAGATACGCAGTATTTT,CASSGRASTDTQYF
TRBJ1-5,TRBV10-3,-,-,TGTGCCATCAGTGAAATAGGGGCGAACCAGCCCCAGCATTTT,CAISEIGANQPQHF
TRBJ1-2,TRBV10-2,-,-,TGCGCCAGCAGCACCGGGGTCCAGGGGTATGGCTACACCTTC,CASSTGVQGYGYTF
TRBJ1-2,TRBV18,-,TRBD1,TGTGCCAGCTCACCCGGGACAGTTCTTCCAGGGTATGGCTACACCTTC,CASSPGTVLPGYGYTF
TRBJ1-2,TRBV5-1,few,TRBD1,TGCGCCAGCAGCCCTTGGGGGACAGACCCATTTAAAGGCTACACCTTC,CASSPWGTDPFKGYTF
TRBJ1-2,TRBV30,-,-,TGTGCCTGGAGGGTGAGGGGGACTAACTATGGCTACACCTTC,CAWRVRGTNYGYTF
TRBJ1-5,TRBV30,-,-,TGTGCCTGGAGCGTAGGGGAGAGCCAGCCCCAGCATTTT,CAWSVGESQPQHF
TRBJ1-1,TRBV6-5,-,TRBD1,TGTGCCATATCCCCAGGGGGCGGCGAAGCTTTCTTT,CAISPGGGEAFF
TRBJ2-3,TRBV5-1,-,-,TGCGCCAGCAGCTTGGAAAGCACAGATACGCAGTATTTT,CASSLESTDTQYF